The present T cell receptor (beta chain) was sequenced within a study of blood T cell repertoires in COVID-19. Per the study methods: Amplifying reference gene primers gave estimates of nucleated cell counts. This table comes from immunoSEQ multiplex PCR, and its TCRdb copy is limited to in-frame clones, with some not included. The DNA was the basis for D and trimming; V, J and clone size are from that table. Here the sample spans some 150,000 clones, approximately 83% being singletons. The CDR3 extends over 14 amino acids. The germline V gene has CDR1 SGHVS and CDR2 FQNEAQ. V dropped 7 bases and J dropped 3; count of bases not matched to a gene: 4.

This clonotype originated in a woman older than 75 with acute or convalescent COVID-19. The chain links TRBV7-8 to TRBJ2-1; 9 bases fit TRBD1. Source material: peripheral blood. The CDR3 region is CASIRTGDYNEQFF. CDR3 DNA sequence: TGTGCCAGCATACGGACAGGGGACTACAATGAGCAGTTCTTC.